This T cell receptor beta chain was obtained from a study of T cell repertoires in cytomegalovirus infection. Remarks on this clonotype: Its cognate antigen is unknown. A much larger clonotype is one base distant, so this may be a read error.

TCRdb reprocessed the reads via MiXCR and lists one record per CDR3 protein. The table includes hundreds of thousands of distinct CDR3 sequences, around 30% detected once. The sample consisted of cultured CD8+ T cells from PBMCs, taken from culture after CMV antigen stimulation. This TCR was recovered from a human donor in good health (CMV status not recorded). Some clones in this sample may be carry-over from other donors' samples.

For the CDR3, the DNA is TGTGCCAGCAGTCCCCTCGCGGGGTCCCACGAGCAGTACTTC. Amino acid sequence: CASSPLAGSHEQYF. The chain combines TRBV6-1 with TRBJ2-7; perhaps TRBD2 as D (6 bases). Germline V gene data show CDR1 as MNHNS and CDR2 as SASEGT. The V end was cut by 5 bases, the J end by 5 bases, with 16 bases between. CDR3 size: 14 residues.